One T cell receptor beta chain is described in this entry. Antigen: not known. This entry is derived from a study of blood T cells in healthy people across ages. For the study at large: Capture via template switching afforded approximately one barcoded beta molecule per two T cells.

Study-wide results and limits: It was held that diversity estimates obtained from one million T cells represented underestimates.

Researchers collected 9.5 to 10 milliliters of peripheral blood from every single donor. Sample-barcoded 5' priming and a J-beta primer mix drove a second PCR of roughly 6 to 12 cycles. TCRdb reanalysed the 5' RACE reads using MiXCR and keeps one entry per CDR3 protein. The sample lists about 650,000 distinct CDR3 sequences; approximately 30% were seen once. CDR1 and CDR2 from the germline V gene are SEHNR and FQNEAQ (reference sequence). Trimming took off 7 bases at V and 12 bases at J, with 18 bases between the two ends. This CDR3 region has 12 residues. The sequence was obtained from an elderly woman in good health. Material: blood. V is TRBV7-9 and J is TRBJ2-5, with a possible D match to TRBD2 (6 bases). CDR3 nucleotides: TGTGCCAGCACCTCCGGGGAGGACTTGGAGTACTTC. Translation gives CASTSGEDLEYF.